This TCR beta chain is from a study of CD8+ T cells in alopecia areata. Study results and caveats: Sequencing of scalp tissue also captures the resident alphabeta T cells of normal skin. Higher clonality than in normal scalp was seen in lesional scalp, especially alopecia totalis/universalis.

V lost 1 base and J 3 bases, leaving 11 bases between the germline ends. This CDR3 contains 14 residues. From germline, CDR1 is SGHRS and CDR2 YFSETQ. CD4+ and CD8+ T cells were sorted from PBMCs. cDNA serving as the sequencing template came from extracted, reverse transcribed RNA. Here immunoSEQ multiplex PCR was the method, and the copy in TCRdb shows in-frame clones only, minus some. This table holds around 210,000 clones, 56% found once. On this clone itself: Its antigen remains unknown.

The source material was CD8+ T cells sorted from blood. This sequence was found in a human donor in good health. The J gene is TRBJ2-7, the V gene TRBV5-1; the D gene is possibly TRBD1 (6 bases). The CDR3 bases are TGCGCCAGCAGCTTGAAACAGGGATTCTACGAGCAGTACTTC. Amino acid sequence: CASSLKQGFYEQYF.